Below are 3 T cell receptor beta chains sequenced from a single sample in a study of T cells in Graves' hyperthyroidism and ophthalmopathy. It was RNA transcripts that yielded the amplified TCR beta CDR3 regions. HTBI primers drove first-round RT-PCR of the TCR CDR3. Via MiXCR, TCRdb re-called the multiplex PCR reads, giving one row per CDR3 protein. This table has approximately 520,000 distinct CDR3 sequences, around 20% appearing once. The sample was blood. The receptors here all came from a young man with Graves' hyperthyroidism.

The genes are TRBV5-1 and TRBJ1-2; tentative D call: TRBD1 (6 bases). There are 13 residues in the CDR3. In germline, CDR1 is SGHRS, CDR2 YFSETQ. Deletions cut 4 bases from V and 5 bases from J, with 12 bases between. Here the CDR3 reads CASSTRDNYGYTF. As DNA, the CDR3 is TGCGCCAGCAGCACACGGGACAATTATGGCTACACCTTC.

The chain is built from TRBV14 and TRBJ2-7; 7 bases are shared with TRBD2. Per the germline V gene, CDR1 is SGHDN and CDR2 is FVKESK. The ends lost 3 bases at V and 2 bases at J; junction bases unmatched: 4. The CDR3 covers 14 residues. CDR3 nucleotides: TGTGCCAGCAGCCATTACGGGGGGACCTACGAGCAGTACTTC. Encoded protein: CASSHYGGTYEQYF.

A few counts support this clonotype. The chain has TRBV20-1 and TRBJ2-4, with D possibly TRBD2 on 5 matching bases. V gave up 5 bases and J gave up 2 bases, with 10 bases separating them. The CDR3 contains 13 residues. The germline V gene has CDR1 DFQATT and CDR2 SNEGSKA (reference sequence). CDR3 DNA sequence: TGCAGTGCTTCTCGGGGATCCAAAAACATTCAGTACTTC. It encodes CSASRGSKNIQYF.